The source of this T cell receptor beta chain is a study of vaccination and CD4 T cells after COVID-19. General study findings and limits: The great majority, 304 of 307 vaccine-specific clones, proved spike mono-reactive in convalescent patients.

Of note for this clonotype: Its antigen is undetermined.

The treatment: approximately 9-day PBMC culture with coronavirus spike peptide pools or control peptides (ViraFEST assay). With 4 bases removed from V and 2 bases from J, the gap between germline ends came to 6 bases. In germline, CDR1 is MNHNS, CDR2 SASEGT. The CDR3 length is 13 residues. Sequenced with the Oncomine TCR Beta short-read assay was DNA taken from cultured CD4+ T cells. Cultures of CD4+ T cells served as the source for extracting genomic DNA. TCRdb reprocessed the PCR reads via MiXCR and lists one record per CDR3 protein. The sample includes around 13,000 distinct CDR3 sequences, approximately 57% of them seen just once.

This clonotype originated in a human donor who had recovered from COVID-19. The material sequenced was CD4+ T cells from blood, cultured in vitro. This rearrangement joins TRBV6-1 to TRBJ1-3; D is possibly TRBD1 (5 bases). The CDR3 DNA follows: TGTGCCAGCAGTGCAGGGCCTGGAAACACCATATATTTT. Protein product: CASSAGPGNTIYF.